This entry is about one T cell receptor beta chain. The V and J ends lost 4 bases and 6 bases respectively, with 15 bases between them. The V gene's germline CDR1 is GTSNPN and CDR2 SVGIG (reference sequence). The CDR3 extends over 13 amino acids. The sample comes from a study of radiotherapy plus CTLA-4 blockade in lung cancer. Sequencing was performed with immunoSEQ multiplex PCR; in TCRdb, only in-frame clones are kept and a portion is missing. The repertoire holds roughly 90,000 clones, with about 90% as singletons. The V call is TRBV30, the J call TRBJ1-2, with D unresolved. The TCR comes from a human donor with non-small cell lung cancer that progressed on radiotherapy plus ipilimumab. Material: peripheral blood, obtained from a patient treated with radiotherapy plus ipilimumab. For the CDR3, the DNA is TGTGCCTGGAACCCAATGGCTCCAAATGGCTACACCTTC. Its protein is CAWNPMAPNGYTF.